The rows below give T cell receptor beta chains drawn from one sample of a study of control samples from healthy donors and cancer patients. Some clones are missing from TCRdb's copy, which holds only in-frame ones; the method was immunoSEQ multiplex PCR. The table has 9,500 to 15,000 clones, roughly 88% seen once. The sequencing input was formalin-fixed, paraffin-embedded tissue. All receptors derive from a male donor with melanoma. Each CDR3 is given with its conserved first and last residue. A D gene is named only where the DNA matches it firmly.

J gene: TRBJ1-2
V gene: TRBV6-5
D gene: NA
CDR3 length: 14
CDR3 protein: CASSYKGQAYGYTF

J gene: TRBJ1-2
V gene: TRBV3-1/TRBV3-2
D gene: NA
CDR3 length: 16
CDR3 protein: CASSQAGEGPNYGYTF

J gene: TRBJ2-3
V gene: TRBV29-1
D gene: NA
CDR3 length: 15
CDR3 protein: CSVDPERPWPDTQYF

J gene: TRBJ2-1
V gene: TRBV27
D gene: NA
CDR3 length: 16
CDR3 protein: CASRWGSASSYNEQFF

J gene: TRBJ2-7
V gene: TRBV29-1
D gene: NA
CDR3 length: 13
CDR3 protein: CSVELESSYEQYF

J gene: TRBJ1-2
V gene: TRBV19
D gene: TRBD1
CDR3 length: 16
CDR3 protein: CASGQDSTSANYGYTF

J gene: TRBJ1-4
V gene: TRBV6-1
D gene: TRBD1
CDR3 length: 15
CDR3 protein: CASSEGRGGNEKLFF

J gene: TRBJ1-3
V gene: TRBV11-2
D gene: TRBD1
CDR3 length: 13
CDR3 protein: CASSPGQGNTIYF

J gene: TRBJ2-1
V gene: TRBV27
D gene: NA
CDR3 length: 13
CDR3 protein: CASSPNGDNEQFF

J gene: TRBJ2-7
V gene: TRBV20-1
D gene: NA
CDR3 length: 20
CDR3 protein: CSASGQGTTRGGGRANEQYF

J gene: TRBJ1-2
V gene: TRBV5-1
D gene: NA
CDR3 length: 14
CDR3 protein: CASSQGQLNYGYTF

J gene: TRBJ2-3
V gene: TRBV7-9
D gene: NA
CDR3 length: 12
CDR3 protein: CASSPRTDTQYF

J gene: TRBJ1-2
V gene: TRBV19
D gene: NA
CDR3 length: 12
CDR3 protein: CASSIGRAGYTF

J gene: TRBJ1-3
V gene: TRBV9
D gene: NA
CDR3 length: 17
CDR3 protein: CASSPGDDSLLGNTIYF

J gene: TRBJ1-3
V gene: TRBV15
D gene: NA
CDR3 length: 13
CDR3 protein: CATSRVGRGTIYF

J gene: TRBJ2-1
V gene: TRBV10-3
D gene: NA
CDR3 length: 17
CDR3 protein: CAISERGGLADDNEQFF

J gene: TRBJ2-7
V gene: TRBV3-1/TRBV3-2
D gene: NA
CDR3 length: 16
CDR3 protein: CASSLALAGGPGEQYF

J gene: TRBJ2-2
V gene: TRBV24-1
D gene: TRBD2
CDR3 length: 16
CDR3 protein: CATSPRLAGGTGELFF

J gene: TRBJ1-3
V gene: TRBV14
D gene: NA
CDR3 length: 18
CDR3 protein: CASSQITPRRSSGNTIYF

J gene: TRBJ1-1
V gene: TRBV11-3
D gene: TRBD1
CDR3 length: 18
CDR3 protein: CAGSSSGTGTLRDTEAFF

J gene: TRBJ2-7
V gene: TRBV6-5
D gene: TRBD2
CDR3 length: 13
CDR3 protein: CASTSGRNYEQYF

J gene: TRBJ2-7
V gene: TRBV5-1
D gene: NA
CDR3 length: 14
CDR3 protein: CASSFQQVPGEQYF

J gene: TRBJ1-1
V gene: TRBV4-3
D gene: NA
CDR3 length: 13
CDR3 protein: CASSSQTNTEAFF

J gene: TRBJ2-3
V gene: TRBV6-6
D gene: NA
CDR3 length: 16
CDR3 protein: CASSYFSGVSTDTQYF

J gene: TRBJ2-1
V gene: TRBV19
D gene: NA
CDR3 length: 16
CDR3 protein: CASSAYYEGEYNEQFF

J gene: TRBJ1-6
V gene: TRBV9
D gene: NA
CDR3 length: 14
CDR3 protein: CASSQGQMNSPLHF

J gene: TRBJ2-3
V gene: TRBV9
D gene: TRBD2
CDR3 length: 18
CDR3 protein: CASSSRVGASGSTDTQYF

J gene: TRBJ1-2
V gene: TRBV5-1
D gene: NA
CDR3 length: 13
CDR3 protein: CASSQGQVYGYTF

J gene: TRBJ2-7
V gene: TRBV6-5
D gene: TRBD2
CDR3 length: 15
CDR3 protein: CASTRTSGSPYEQYF

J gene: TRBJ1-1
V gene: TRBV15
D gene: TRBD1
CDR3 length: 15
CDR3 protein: CATSRDPGQGAEAFF

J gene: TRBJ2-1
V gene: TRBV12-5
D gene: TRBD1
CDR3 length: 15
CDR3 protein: CASSAGTGVYNEQFF

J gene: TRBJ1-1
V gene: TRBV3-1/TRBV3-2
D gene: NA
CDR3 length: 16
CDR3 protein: CASSPAIATTGPEAFF

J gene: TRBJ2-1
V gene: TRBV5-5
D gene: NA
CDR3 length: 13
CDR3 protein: CASSWGTYNEQFF

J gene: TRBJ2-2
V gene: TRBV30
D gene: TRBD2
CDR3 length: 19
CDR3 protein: CAWSVWPSGTSGRIGELFF

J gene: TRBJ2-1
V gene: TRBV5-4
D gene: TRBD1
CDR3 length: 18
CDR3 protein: CASSLSVGQGFTYNEQFF

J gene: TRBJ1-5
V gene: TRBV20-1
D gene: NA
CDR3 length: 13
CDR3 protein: CSANEGSNQPQHF

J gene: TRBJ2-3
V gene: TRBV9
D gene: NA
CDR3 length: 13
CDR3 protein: CASSVGGTDTQYF

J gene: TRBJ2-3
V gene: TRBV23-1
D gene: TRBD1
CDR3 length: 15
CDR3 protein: CASSQWDRESDTQYF

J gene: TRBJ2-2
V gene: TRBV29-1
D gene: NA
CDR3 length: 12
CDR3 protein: CSVEGGTGELFF

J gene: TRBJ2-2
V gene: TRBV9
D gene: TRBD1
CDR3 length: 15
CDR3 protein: CASSPGTANTGELFF

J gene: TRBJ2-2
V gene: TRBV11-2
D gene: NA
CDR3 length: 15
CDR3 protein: CASSLHGPGTGELFF

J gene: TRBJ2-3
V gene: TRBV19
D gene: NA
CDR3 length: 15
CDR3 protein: CASSLLAPRTDTQYF

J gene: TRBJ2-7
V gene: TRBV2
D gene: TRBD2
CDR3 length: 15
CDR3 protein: CASSASGRKGYEQYF

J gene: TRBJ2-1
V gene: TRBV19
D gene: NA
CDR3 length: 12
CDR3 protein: CASRTSYNEQFF

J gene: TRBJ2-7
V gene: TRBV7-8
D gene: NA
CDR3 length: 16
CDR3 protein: CASSLSAGGISYEQYF

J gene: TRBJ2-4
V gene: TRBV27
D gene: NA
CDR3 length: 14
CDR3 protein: CASSLSGRQNIQYF

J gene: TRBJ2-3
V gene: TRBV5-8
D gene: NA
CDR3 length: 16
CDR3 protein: CASSLARATSTDTQYF

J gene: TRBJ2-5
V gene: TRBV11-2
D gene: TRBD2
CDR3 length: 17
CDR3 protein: CASSFGTSGTARETQYF

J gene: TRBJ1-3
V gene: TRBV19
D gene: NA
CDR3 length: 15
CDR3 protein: CASSLQGGSGNTIYF

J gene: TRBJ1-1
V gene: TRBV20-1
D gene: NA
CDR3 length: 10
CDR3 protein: CSARDVEAFF

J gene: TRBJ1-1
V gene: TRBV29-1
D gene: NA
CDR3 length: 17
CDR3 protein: CSVVRGGVLHRNTEAFF

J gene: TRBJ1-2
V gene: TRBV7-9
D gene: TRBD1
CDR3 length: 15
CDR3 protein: CASSSLDRQTYGYTF

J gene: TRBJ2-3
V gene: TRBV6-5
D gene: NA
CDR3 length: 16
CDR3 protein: CASSYSGEGRTDTQYF

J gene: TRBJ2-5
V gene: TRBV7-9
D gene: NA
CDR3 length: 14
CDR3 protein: CASSSGVSGETQYF

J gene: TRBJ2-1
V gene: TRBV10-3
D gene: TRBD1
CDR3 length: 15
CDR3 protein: CAINNEDRGPHEQFF

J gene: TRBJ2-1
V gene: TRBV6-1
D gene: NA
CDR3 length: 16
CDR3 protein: CASSEGRLVVYNEQFF

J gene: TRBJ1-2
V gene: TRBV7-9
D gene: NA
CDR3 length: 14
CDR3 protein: CASSPETVVGGYTF

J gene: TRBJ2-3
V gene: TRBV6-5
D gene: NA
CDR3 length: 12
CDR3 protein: CASTPNADTQYF

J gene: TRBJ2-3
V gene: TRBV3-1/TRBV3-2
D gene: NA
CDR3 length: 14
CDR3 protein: CASSPDYSTDTQYF